Included here is one T cell receptor (beta chain) sequence, with context. Its specificity is not known. Constant-segment-primed 5'RACE gave TCR alpha and TCR beta cDNA libraries with sample barcodes and UMIs. One entry per CDR3 protein, called by TCRdb with MiXCR from the 5' RACE reads. Of around 510,000 distinct CDR3 sequences in the sample, about a fifth were seen once. The CDR3 consists of 14 residues. Germline values: CDR1 KGHDR, CDR2 SFDVKD. V lost 5 bases, J lost 1 base, and 7 bases lay in between. This entry belongs to a study of T-cell memory formation after mild COVID-19. Study-level points and caveats: Cross-reactive memory appears to have joined, as suggested by some responding clones showing up in pre-infection memory. The CD4+ clones that contracted clustered mainly within CM and EM, and the CD8+ clones concentrated in EMRA. Later expanders leaned toward CD4+, whereas clones contracting from day 15 to 85 were balanced CD4/CD8.

The chain couples TRBV24-1 to TRBJ2-2; no reliable D call. The clonotype originates from an adult woman who had mild COVID-19 (a few samples of this study predate the infection). Cell type and time point are not known. The specimen sequenced was PBMCs or a T cell subset sorted from them (not recorded which). CDR3 residues: CATSVWENTGELFF. Here the CDR3 DNA reads TGTGCCACCAGTGTCTGGGAGAACACCGGGGAGCTGTTTTTT.